This T cell receptor beta chain emerged from a study of monozygotic twins with inflammatory bowel disease. Per the germline V gene, CDR1 is LNHDA and CDR2 is SQIVND (reference sequence). This CDR3 contains 13 residues. TCRdb reprocessed the 5' RACE reads and stores each CDR3 protein as one record, lacking DNA. The listing contains some 400,000 distinct CDR3 sequences. This chain uses TRBV19 with TRBJ1-6; no DNA is available, so the TRBD1 call from TCRdb remains unchecked. This TCR was recovered from a human donor with ulcerative colitis or Crohn's disease, or a healthy co-twin of an affected twin (not recorded which). The sample was blood. The CDR3 is CASRDSPNSPLHF.